The rows below give T cell receptor beta chains drawn from one sample of a study of neurological immune-mediated disorders. TCRdb re-derived calls from the 5' RACE reads in MiXCR, one entry per CDR3 protein. The sample lists 45,000 to 65,000 distinct CDR3 sequences; roughly 4.6% were seen once. Sample: PBMCs. All receptors derive from a man aged 45-65 years with multiple sclerosis. CDR3s include the opening cysteine and the closing phenylalanine or tryptophan. The order of the fields is clone size, V gene, D gene, J gene, CDR3 DNA, CDR3 protein. The D gene is left open where the match is weak. A row's size may be missing; if present it is once, few, many or a size class.

abundance: few; v_gene: TRBV6-1; d_gene: .; j_gene: TRBJ2-7; CDR3nt: TGTGCCAGCAGTGAAGAAATAGGGCCCTACGAGCAGTACTTC; CDR3aa: CASSEEIGPYEQYF
abundance: .; v_gene: TRBV5-8; d_gene: .; j_gene: TRBJ1-5; CDR3nt: TGTGCCAGCAGCTGGATTAGCAATCAGCCCCAGAATTTT; CDR3aa: CASSWISNQPQNF
abundance: many; v_gene: TRBV25-1; d_gene: .; j_gene: TRBJ1-1; CDR3nt: TGTGCCAGCAGTGAATTCGGTGATAACACTGAAGCTTTCTTT; CDR3aa: CASSEFGDNTEAFF
abundance: few; v_gene: TRBV5-1; d_gene: .; j_gene: TRBJ1-1; CDR3nt: TGCGCCAGCAGCTTGGCCCCCGGGGGGGGCACTGAAGCTTTCTTT; CDR3aa: CASSLAPGGGTEAFF
abundance: many; v_gene: TRBV6-5; d_gene: .; j_gene: TRBJ1-5; CDR3nt: TGTGCCAGCAGCCTGGACAGAAATAGCAATCAGCCCCAGAATTTT; CDR3aa: CASSLDRNSNQPQNF
abundance: .; v_gene: TRBV10-2; d_gene: .; j_gene: TRBJ1-6; CDR3nt: TGCGCCAGCAGTACCAAGGACAGCGCACCCCTCCACTTT; CDR3aa: CASSTKDSAPLHF
abundance: many; v_gene: TRBV20-1; d_gene: TRBD1; j_gene: TRBJ1-5; CDR3nt: TGCAGTGTCTCGGGACAGGGAAGGGGCAATCAGCCCCAGCATTTT; CDR3aa: CSVSGQGRGNQPQHF
abundance: .; v_gene: TRBV9; d_gene: .; j_gene: TRBJ2-2; CDR3nt: TGTGCCACACAGGGTTTATCGAACACCGGGGAGCTGTTTTTT; CDR3aa: CATQGLSNTGELFF
abundance: many; v_gene: TRBV7-9; d_gene: .; j_gene: TRBJ2-1; CDR3nt: TGTGCCAGCAGCTTAAGGATTACGAGCCTAAATAGTTACAATGAGCAGTTCTTC; CDR3aa: CASSLRITSLNSYNEQFF
abundance: many; v_gene: TRBV29-1; d_gene: .; j_gene: TRBJ1-1; CDR3nt: TGCAGCGTTCGATACGCCGACGGGGCTGAAGCTTTCTTT; CDR3aa: CSVRYADGAEAFF
abundance: many; v_gene: TRBV6-6; d_gene: .; j_gene: TRBJ2-7; CDR3nt: TGTGCCAGCAGTTACCCAGGGCGCGAGCAGTACTTC; CDR3aa: CASSYPGREQYF
abundance: many; v_gene: TRBV18; d_gene: .; j_gene: TRBJ2-3; CDR3nt: TGTGCCAGCTCAGGGGGCGGCGGGACAGATACGCAGTATTTT; CDR3aa: CASSGGGGTDTQYF
abundance: many; v_gene: TRBV2; d_gene: .; j_gene: TRBJ2-1; CDR3nt: TGTGCCAGCACCCACGTGAGGGGAACTTACAATGAGCAGTTCTTC; CDR3aa: CASTHVRGTYNEQFF
abundance: many; v_gene: TRBV10-2; d_gene: TRBD2; j_gene: TRBJ2-7; CDR3nt: TGCGCCAGCAGCGGAACTAGCGGGGGCTCCTACGAGCAGTACTTC; CDR3aa: CASSGTSGGSYEQYF
abundance: few; v_gene: TRBV5-1; d_gene: .; j_gene: TRBJ2-3; CDR3nt: TGCGCCAGCAGCTTGGTGGGATTAGATGGAGATACGCAGTATTTT; CDR3aa: CASSLVGLDGDTQYF
abundance: many; v_gene: TRBV29-1; d_gene: .; j_gene: TRBJ2-1; CDR3nt: TGCAGCGCCCTGACTATCTCCTACAATGAGCAGTTCTTC; CDR3aa: CSALTISYNEQFF
abundance: many; v_gene: TRBV5-6; d_gene: .; j_gene: TRBJ1-1; CDR3nt: TGTGCCAGCAGCTTGGGAGGGAGGTCGGACACTGAAGCTTTCTTT; CDR3aa: CASSLGGRSDTEAFF
abundance: .; v_gene: TRBV10-2; d_gene: .; j_gene: TRBJ1-1; CDR3nt: TGCGCCAGCAGTTATCCGGCGGGGAACACTGAAGCTTTCTTT; CDR3aa: CASSYPAGNTEAFF
abundance: many; v_gene: TRBV20-1; d_gene: .; j_gene: TRBJ2-7; CDR3nt: TGCAGTGCTAGAGATTACCCCCCCGGGAACGAGCAGTACTTC; CDR3aa: CSARDYPPGNEQYF
abundance: many; v_gene: TRBV12-3/TRBV12-4; d_gene: .; j_gene: TRBJ2-3; CDR3nt: TGTGCCAGCAGTTTAGATTACGAGCCGGATACGCAGTATTTT; CDR3aa: CASSLDYEPDTQYF
abundance: many; v_gene: TRBV29-1; d_gene: TRBD2; j_gene: TRBJ2-3; CDR3nt: TGCAGCGTTGGAGCGGGAGGGTGGACAGATACGCAGTATTTT; CDR3aa: CSVGAGGWTDTQYF
abundance: .; v_gene: TRBV5-6; d_gene: .; j_gene: TRBJ2-3; CDR3nt: TGTGCCAGCAGCGTCGGGACCTCTGGGGTCACAGATACGCAGTATTTT; CDR3aa: CASSVGTSGVTDTQYF
abundance: many; v_gene: TRBV5-1; d_gene: .; j_gene: TRBJ1-5; CDR3nt: TGCGCCAGCAGCTTAGACCCGGGGGATAATCAGCCCCAGAATTTT; CDR3aa: CASSLDPGDNQPQNF
abundance: many; v_gene: TRBV30; d_gene: .; j_gene: TRBJ2-1; CDR3nt: TGTGCCAGCACCGGGGGTAATGAGCAGTTCTTC; CDR3aa: CASTGGNEQFF
abundance: .; v_gene: TRBV6-5; d_gene: .; j_gene: TRBJ1-5; CDR3nt: TGTGCCAGTCGGGCCTATGGCAATCAGCCCCAGCATTTT; CDR3aa: CASRAYGNQPQHF
abundance: many; v_gene: TRBV20-1; d_gene: .; j_gene: TRBJ2-5; CDR3nt: TGCAGTGCCACGGGGATGGGGAACCAAGAGACCCAGTACTTC; CDR3aa: CSATGMGNQETQYF
abundance: many; v_gene: TRBV5-1; d_gene: .; j_gene: TRBJ2-7; CDR3nt: TGCGCCAGCAGCTTTACAGATACCTACGAGCAGTACTTC; CDR3aa: CASSFTDTYEQYF
abundance: .; v_gene: TRBV5-6; d_gene: .; j_gene: TRBJ1-6; CDR3nt: TGTGCCAGCAGCTCCCTGACGCGGAGTAATTCACCCCTCCACTTT; CDR3aa: CASSSLTRSNSPLHF
abundance: many; v_gene: TRBV29-1; d_gene: TRBD1; j_gene: TRBJ1-5; CDR3nt: TGCAGCGTTGACGGACAGGGGGAGAATCAGCCCCAGCATTTT; CDR3aa: CSVDGQGENQPQHF
abundance: many; v_gene: TRBV7-3; d_gene: TRBD1; j_gene: TRBJ1-1; CDR3nt: TGTGCCAGCAGCCTTGAGGGGGCGACCACTGAAGCTTTCTTT; CDR3aa: CASSLEGATTEAFF
abundance: many; v_gene: TRBV7-3; d_gene: .; j_gene: TRBJ2-1; CDR3nt: TGTGCCAGCAGCTTATGGGGAGAGGGGGATGAGCAGTTCTTC; CDR3aa: CASSLWGEGDEQFF
abundance: few; v_gene: TRBV24-1; d_gene: TRBD2; j_gene: TRBJ2-1; CDR3nt: TGTGCCACAGAAGGAGGAGCGGGGGGCGGCTCGGATGAGCAGTTCTTC; CDR3aa: CATEGGAGGGSDEQFF
abundance: few; v_gene: TRBV12-3/TRBV12-4; d_gene: .; j_gene: TRBJ2-5; CDR3nt: TGTGCCAGCAGTTTAGCGGCAGGGTTGGAGACCCAGTACTTC; CDR3aa: CASSLAAGLETQYF
abundance: many; v_gene: TRBV5-1; d_gene: .; j_gene: TRBJ2-6; CDR3nt: TGCGCCAGCAGCTTGGCCCCAGGGACCTCTGGGGCCAACGTCCTGACTTTC; CDR3aa: CASSLAPGTSGANVLTF
abundance: many; v_gene: TRBV12-3/TRBV12-4; d_gene: .; j_gene: TRBJ2-2; CDR3nt: TGTGCCAGCAGTGTGCCCCGCTGGACTTCCACCGGGGAGCTGTTTTTT; CDR3aa: CASSVPRWTSTGELFF
abundance: many; v_gene: TRBV28; d_gene: .; j_gene: TRBJ2-7; CDR3nt: TGTGCCAGCAGTTCTCTACAGGGTGTCTCCTACGAGCAGTACTTC; CDR3aa: CASSSLQGVSYEQYF
abundance: .; v_gene: TRBV5-1; d_gene: .; j_gene: TRBJ1-2; CDR3nt: TGCGCCAGCAGCTCGGGGCCTTATGGCTACACCTTC; CDR3aa: CASSSGPYGYTF
abundance: medium-sized; v_gene: TRBV3-1; d_gene: TRBD1; j_gene: TRBJ2-1; CDR3nt: TGTGCCAGCAGCCCAGGGGGCTTAAATGAGCAGTTCTTC; CDR3aa: CASSPGGLNEQFF
abundance: many; v_gene: TRBV4-1; d_gene: TRBD1; j_gene: TRBJ2-2; CDR3nt: TGCGCCAGCAGCCAGACCCAGACAGGGATGGCCGGGGAGCTGTTTTTT; CDR3aa: CASSQTQTGMAGELFF
abundance: many; v_gene: TRBV21-1; d_gene: .; j_gene: TRBJ2-2; CDR3nt: TGTGCCAGCAGCGAGGGACTAGCGGGAGTGGTTCCCAACACCGGGGAGCTGTTTTTT; CDR3aa: CASSEGLAGVVPNTGELFF
abundance: .; v_gene: TRBV5-1; d_gene: TRBD1; j_gene: TRBJ1-1; CDR3nt: TGCGCCAGCAGCTCGACAGGGTGGGGGGACACTGAAGCTTTCTTT; CDR3aa: CASSSTGWGDTEAFF
abundance: many; v_gene: TRBV5-1; d_gene: .; j_gene: TRBJ2-1; CDR3nt: TGCGCCAGCAGCTTGGACACGTACAATGAGCAGTTCTTC; CDR3aa: CASSLDTYNEQFF
abundance: many; v_gene: TRBV4-1; d_gene: .; j_gene: TRBJ1-5; CDR3nt: TGCGCCAGCAGCCAGCCATCAGGGGTGGGAATTAGTCAGCCCCAGCATTTT; CDR3aa: CASSQPSGVGISQPQHF
abundance: many; v_gene: TRBV9; d_gene: .; j_gene: TRBJ1-4; CDR3nt: TGTGCCAGCAGCAAAAATGAAAAACTGTTTTTT; CDR3aa: CASSKNEKLFF
abundance: few; v_gene: TRBV5-1; d_gene: .; j_gene: TRBJ1-1; CDR3nt: TGCGCCAGCAGCCCGACAGCGGGGGCCTTCGTTGAAGCTTTCTTT; CDR3aa: CASSPTAGAFVEAFF
abundance: many; v_gene: TRBV5-1; d_gene: TRBD2; j_gene: TRBJ2-1; CDR3nt: TGCGCCAGCAGCTTGGGACTAGCGGGAAACTTCAATGAGCAGTTCTTC; CDR3aa: CASSLGLAGNFNEQFF
abundance: many; v_gene: TRBV7-8; d_gene: .; j_gene: TRBJ2-1; CDR3nt: TGTGCCAGCAGCTCGTCCGCCTACAATGAGCAGTTCTTC; CDR3aa: CASSSSAYNEQFF
abundance: many; v_gene: TRBV27; d_gene: .; j_gene: TRBJ2-7; CDR3nt: TGTGCCAGCAGTCCCATCGAGATGAGGTACGAGCAGTACTTC; CDR3aa: CASSPIEMRYEQYF
abundance: many; v_gene: TRBV29-1; d_gene: .; j_gene: TRBJ2-5; CDR3nt: TGCAGCGTTGGGGGACTTCAAGAGACCCAGTACTTC; CDR3aa: CSVGGLQETQYF